These 5 T cell receptor beta chains were sequenced from one sample in a study of cytomegalovirus exposure and HLA in healthy donors. The PCR ran on 60 Vbeta and 13 Jbeta primers. TCRdb keeps only in-frame clones here, not all; method: immunoSEQ multiplex PCR. The data hold tens of thousands of clones, with roughly three quarters observed a single time. The sequenced sample was PBMCs. These receptors came from a woman in her fifties or sixties in good health and CMV-seropositive.

This clone occurred a few times. This chain joins TRBV9 and TRBJ2-3; 11 bases are a match to TRBD2. V was clipped by 3 bases and J by 3 bases; unmatched bases: 6. Germline values: CDR1 SGDLS, CDR2 YYNGEE. This CDR3 is built from 16 residues. The CDR3 DNA is TGTGCCAGCAGCGCCACTAGCGGGAGTTATACAGATACGCAGTATTTT. Protein: CASSATSGSYTDTQYF.

The CDR3 loop is CAWSYRTSYGYTF. In nucleotides, the CDR3 is TGTGCCTGGAGTTACAGGACTAGCTATGGCTACACCTTC. The genes are TRBV30 and TRBJ1-2, with a tentative D call TRBD1 (5 bases). Germline CDR1 GTSNPN, CDR2 SVGIG (reference sequence). V shed 2 bases and J shed 4 bases, with 11 bases lying between them. The CDR3 consists of 13 residues. The variable domain in full, completed from reference TRBV30 and TRBJ1-2, reads SQTIHQWPATLVQPVGSPLSLECTVEGTSNPNLYWYRQAAGRGLQLLFYSVGIGQISSEVPQNLSASRPQDRQFILSSKKLLLSDSGFYLCAWSYRTSYGYTFGSGTRLTVV.

This clone appeared a few times. The rearrangement links TRBV5-6 to TRBJ2-1, with TRBD2 matching 10 bases. The CDR3 covers 16 residues. In germline, CDR1 is SGHDT, CDR2 YYEEEE. Germline trimming cut 3 bases from V and 2 bases from J; bases unmatched to any gene: 5. CDR3 DNA: TGTGCCAGCAGCTACCGGACTAGCGGCGCCTACAATGAGCAGTTCTTC. Translated, it gives CASSYRTSGAYNEQFF.

The rearrangement joins TRBV9 to TRBJ1-1; 9 nucleotides agree with TRBD1. Looked up from germline, CDR1 is SGDLS and CDR2 is YYNGEE. The CDR3 totals 16 residues. The trim removed 0 bases at V and 5 bases at J, leaving 8 bases unmatched. CDR3 residues: CASSVGTGASLTEAFF. The CDR3 DNA follows: TGTGCCAGCAGCGTAGGGACAGGGGCGAGTTTGACTGAAGCTTTCTTT.

Points on this clone: The sample carries other DNA sequences with the same CDR3. V and J are TRBV6-5 and TRBJ1-1, with a possible D match to TRBD1 (5 bases). Germline loops: CDR1 MNHEY, CDR2 SVGAGI. The V end was cut by 4 bases, the J end by 4 bases, with 19 bases between. The CDR3 runs to 16 residues. The CDR3: CASSFRDSRRSTEAFF. CDR3 nucleotide sequence: TGTGCCAGCAGTTTCCGGGACTCGCGGAGGTCCACTGAAGCTTTCTTT.